This T cell receptor (beta chain) came from a study of T-cell memory formation after mild COVID-19. Study-level background: TCR clusters mostly belonged to single donors. Broader study findings: Memory from before infection featured some responding clones, which suggests cross-reactive memory joined. Among clones contracting day 15 to 85, CD4/CD8 was balanced, whereas later expanders leaned CD4+.

Germline CDR1 and CDR2: SGHRS and YFSETQ. The CDR3 has 15 amino acids. The V and J ends lost 2 bases and 6 bases, in that order; junction bases with no gene match: 6. cDNA libraries for TCR alpha and TCR beta, carrying sample barcodes and UMIs, came from 5'RACE with constant-segment primers. In TCRdb, the 5' RACE reads were re-called with MiXCR into one record per CDR3 protein. The table records about 180,000 distinct CDR3 sequences, 16% of them present only once. This clonotype was seen a handful of times. The target antigen is unknown. The chain combines TRBV5-1 with TRBJ2-1; TRBD2 aligns across 9 bases. The specimen sequenced was PBMCs or a T cell subset sorted from them (not recorded which). This TCR derives from an adult woman who had mild COVID-19 (a few samples of this study predate the infection). Cell type and time point are not known. CDR3 sequence: CASSFSGGPGNEQFF. The CDR3 region has the DNA TGCGCCAGCAGCTTTAGCGGGGGCCCGGGCAATGAGCAGTTCTTC.